The 22 T cell receptor beta chains listed next were all sequenced from one sample in a study of T cell responses to AZD1222 COVID-19 vaccine. Method: immunoSEQ multiplex PCR; TCRdb's copy keeps in-frame clones and lacks some. The repertoire includes about 180,000 clones, 94% of them detected once, and around 1.6% sits in the top ten. Sequenced material: peripheral blood, taken 28 days after the second AZD1222 dose. These receptors were collected from an adult who received the AZD1222 COVID-19 vaccine.

This clone came up a few times. The chain recombines TRBV28 with TRBJ1-2, with D maybe TRBD1 (6 bases). V was cut by 7 bases and J by 6 bases, with 18 bases left in between. This CDR3 comprises 14 residues. Germline CDR1 is MDHEN and CDR2 is SYDVKM. In DNA, the CDR3 is TGTGCCAGCACGCCGGCTACAGGGCGGCATGGCTACACCTTC. Protein: CASTPATGRHGYTF.

As concerns this clone: The same CDR3 is also encoded by other DNA sequences in this sample. V and J are TRBV5-1 and TRBJ1-5; D gene unclear. The CDR3 contains 15 residues. Germline assignment: CDR1 SGHRS and CDR2 YFSETQ. Trimming took off 4 bases at V and 2 bases at J, with 13 bases between the two ends. The CDR3 is CASSLDAGGNQPQHF. As DNA, the CDR3 is TGCGCCAGCAGCCTCGACGCGGGTGGCAATCAGCCCCAGCATTTT.

The count of this clone is one. The rearrangement uses TRBV29-1 and TRBJ2-5; D is perhaps TRBD1 (5 bases). The CDR3 consists of 13 residues. Germline V lookup: CDR1 SQVTM, CDR2 ANQGSEA. V was cut by 0 bases and J by 5 bases, with 10 bases left in between. The CDR3 sequence: CSVEEGLAETQYF. CDR3 coding DNA: TGCAGCGTTGAAGAGGGGCTTGCGGAGACCCAGTACTTC. Drawing the rest from reference TRBV29-1 and TRBJ2-5, the complete variable domain is SAVISQKPSRDICQRGTSLTIQCQVDSQVTMMFWYRQQPGQSLTLIATANQGSEATYESGFVIDKFPISRPNLTFSTLTVSNMSPEDSSIYLCSVEEGLAETQYFGPGTRLLVL.

The chain combines TRBV6-6 with TRBJ2-1; D is perhaps TRBD1 (6 bases). The CDR3 runs to 15 residues. Trimming removed 5 bases from V and 9 bases from J, with 20 bases in between. Germline CDR1 reads MNHNY; CDR2 reads SVGAGI (reference sequence). Here the CDR3 reads CASSLGQTSGIEQFF. CDR3 DNA sequence: TGTGCCAGCAGTCTCGGACAGACCTCCGGGATTGAGCAGTTCTTC.

The chain is built from TRBV4-1 and TRBJ1-1; TRBD1 matches 8 bases. CDR1 is MGHRA, CDR2 YSYEKL, per germline. V shed 3 bases and J 4 bases; nucleotides not matched to a gene: 4. CDR3 length equals 14 residues. In DNA, the CDR3 is TGCGCCAGCAGCCAGCAGGGGGCACCCACTGAAGCTTTCTTT. Translation gives CASSQQGAPTEAFF.

This rearrangement joins TRBV5-1 to TRBJ1-1, with D unresolved. V lost 3 bases to trimming and J lost 1 base, with 10 bases between them. Per germline, CDR1 SGHRS and CDR2 YFSETQ. The length of the CDR3 is 14 residues. As DNA, the CDR3 is TGCGCCAGCAGCTACAGCGCTCAGAACACTGAAGCTTTCTTT. Amino acid sequence: CASSYSAQNTEAFF. The variable domain in full, completed from reference TRBV5-1 and TRBJ1-1, reads KAGVTQTPRYLIKTRGQQVTLSCSPISGHRSVSWYQQTPGQGLQFLFEYFSETQRNKGNFPGRFSGRQFSNSRSEMNVSTLELGDSALYLCASSYSAQNTEAFFGQGTRLTVV.

The chain uses TRBV6-2 or TRBV6-3 and TRBJ2-2; 10 bases align to TRBD2. Germline V gene lookup returns CDR1 MNHEY and CDR2 SVGEGT. The CDR3 length is 17 residues. J was trimmed by 0 bases and V by 4 bases; bases with no gene match: 5. CDR3 sequence: CASSWELAGSNTGELFF. The DNA for the CDR3 is TGTGCCAGCAGTTGGGAACTAGCGGGGTCGAACACCGGGGAGCTGTTTTTT.

The chain has TRBV5-5 and TRBJ2-2; the D gene is possibly TRBD2 (7 bases). Deletions cut 0 bases from V and 4 bases from J, with 19 bases between. CDR1 and CDR2 (germline): SGHKS, YYEKEE (reference sequence). The CDR3 totals 18 residues. The CDR3 DNA reads TGTGCCAGCAGCTTGGGTAATCTCGGGGGGCGCGGCACCGGGGAGCTGTTTTTT. Residues: CASSLGNLGGRGTGELFF.

CDR3 sequence: CSAQYGYEQYF. The CDR3, as DNA: TGCAGTGCTCAGTACGGCTACGAGCAGTACTTC. V and J are TRBV20-1 and TRBJ2-7; no clear D gene. The CDR3 is 11 residues long. V dropped 5 bases and J dropped 3 bases, with 8 bases sitting between them. Germline assignment: CDR1 DFQATT and CDR2 SNEGSKA (reference sequence).

The chain links TRBV6-1 to TRBJ2-6, with 7 bases matching TRBD1. The CDR3 is 18 residues long. From germline, CDR1 is MNHNS and CDR2 SASEGT. V dropped 2 bases and J dropped 3; count of bases not matched to a gene: 10. CDR3 sequence reads: CASSERPTGLYGANVLTF. Here the CDR3 DNA reads TGTGCCAGCAGTGAACGTCCGACAGGGTTATATGGGGCCAACGTCCTGACTTTC.

The gene calls are TRBV7-2 and TRBJ1-2; no clear D. The CDR3 is made up of 12 amino acids. Trimming left V 0 bases short and J 3 bases short, with 2 bases between. CDR1 and CDR2 (germline): SGHTA, FQGNSA. The CDR3 protein is CASSLAYYGYTF. Here the CDR3 DNA reads TGTGCCAGCAGCTTAGCCTACTATGGCTACACCTTC.

The chain has TRBV5-1 and TRBJ1-1, with TRBD1 matching over 8 bases. This CDR3 has 14 residues. V gave up 4 bases and J gave up 6 bases; unmatched junction bases: 8. Germline V gives CDR1 SGHRS, CDR2 YFSETQ. In DNA form, the CDR3 reads TGCGCCAGCAGCCCAAACAGGGGGGTCTCTGAAGCTTTCTTT. This codes for CASSPNRGVSEAFF.

This clone was counted only a few times. The V call is TRBV2, the J call TRBJ1-6, with no clear D. V was cut by 8 bases and J by 1 base, with 6 bases left in between. The CDR3 consists of 13 residues. Germline V CDR1 and CDR2: SNHLY, FYNNEI. The CDR3 coding sequence is TGTGCCAGCGACTGGTCCTATAATTCACCCCTCCACTTT. Translated: CASDWSYNSPLHF.

This clone was observed a single time. This chain uses TRBV7-9 with TRBJ2-3; TRBD2 matches 8 bases. J lost 3 bases, V lost 5 bases, and 10 bases had no gene match. Germline loops: CDR1 SEHNR, CDR2 FQNEAQ (reference sequence). The CDR3 runs 16 residues. CDR3: CASSTSGSIRTDTQYF. The CDR3 DNA sequence: TGTGCCAGCAGCACCAGCGGGAGTATTAGGACAGATACGCAGTATTTT. The variable domain in full, completed from reference TRBV7-9 and TRBJ2-3, reads DTGVSQNPRHKITKRGQNVTFRCDPISEHNRLYWYRQTLGQGPEFLTYFQNEAQLEKSRLLSDRFSAERPKGSFSTLEIQRTEQGDSAMYLCASSTSGSIRTDTQYFGPGTRLTVL.

This rearrangement joins TRBV6-6 to TRBJ1-2; 8 bases are a match to TRBD1. Per germline, CDR1 MNHNY and CDR2 SVGAGI (reference sequence). The trim removed 11 bases at V and 0 bases at J, leaving 5 bases unmatched. The CDR3 spans 13 residues. The CDR3 here is CAGRQGTNYGYTF. In nucleotides, the CDR3 is TGTGCCGGAAGACAGGGGACTAACTATGGCTACACCTTC.

This clone was detected only once. V gene TRBV28 combines with J gene TRBJ2-3; D is possibly TRBD2 (6 bases). V lost 6 bases, J lost 4 bases, and 17 bases lay in between. The germline CDR1 and CDR2 sequences are MDHEN and SYDVKM. The CDR3 totals 15 residues. CDR3 coding DNA: TGTGCCAGCAGCTCAGGGACTTTGCGATCAGATACGCAGTATTTT. Protein product: CASSSGTLRSDTQYF. Using reference TRBV28 and TRBJ2-3 for the parts outside the CDR3, the full variable domain is DVKVTQSSRYLVKRTGEKVFLECVQDMDHENMFWYRQDPGLGLRLIYFSYDVKMKEKGDIPEGYSVSREKKERFSLILESASTNQTSMYLCASSSGTLRSDTQYFGPGTRLTVL.

The genes are TRBV4-1 and TRBJ2-2; TRBD2 agrees at 15 bases. Germline trimming cut 6 bases from V and 4 bases from J; bases unmatched to any gene: 12. The length of the CDR3 is 19 residues. Germline V lookup: CDR1 MGHRA, CDR2 YSYEKL. CDR3 protein: CASRPETGTSGGITGELFF. The CDR3 DNA is TGCGCCAGCAGACCGGAAACAGGGACTAGCGGGGGGATCACCGGGGAGCTGTTTTTT.

The V call is TRBV9, the J call TRBJ2-1, with D possibly TRBD2 on 5 matching bases. Trimming took 3 bases from V and 4 from J, leaving 17 bases between them. Germline assignment: CDR1 SGDLS and CDR2 YYNGEE. The length of the CDR3 is 16 residues. CDR3: CASSAPRSRGYNEQFF. CDR3 DNA: TGTGCCAGCAGCGCCCCCCGCAGTCGGGGTTACAATGAGCAGTTCTTC.

The gene calls are TRBV4-3 and TRBJ2-7; tentative D call: TRBD2 (6 bases). V was trimmed by 1 base and J by 1 base, leaving 11 bases between them. CDR1 and CDR2 (germline): LGHNA, YSLEER. The CDR3 is made up of 15 amino acids. CDR3 coding DNA: TGCGCCAGCAGCCAAGTGGCGGGAACGTCCTACGAGCAGTACTTC. Amino acids: CASSQVAGTSYEQYF.

The rearrangement uses TRBV6-5 and TRBJ2-1; D may be TRBD2 (6 bases). Germline V gene lookup returns CDR1 MNHEY and CDR2 SVGAGI. V gave up 6 bases and J gave up 14 bases, with 17 bases separating them. The CDR3 is made up of 12 amino acids. DNA of the CDR3: TGTGCCAGCAGATTACCCCTACGCGGGAAGTTCTTC. Its translation is CASRLPLRGKFF.

The chain employs TRBV5-1 and TRBJ2-3; 12 bases are a match to TRBD2. Trimming removed 6 bases from V and 6 bases from J; junction bases left unmatched: 8. The CDR3 extends over 15 amino acids. The germline V gene encodes CDR1 SGHRS and CDR2 YFSETQ. CDR3 in amino acids: CASTQTSGSADTQYF. The CDR3 DNA is TGCGCCAGCACACAGACTAGCGGGAGCGCGGATACGCAGTATTTT.

The gene calls are TRBV10-3 and TRBJ2-3, with D unresolved. Germline-derived CDR1 and CDR2 are ENHRY and SYGVKD. Trimming removed 4 bases at V and 3 bases at J, with 5 bases between. The CDR3 totals 12 residues. The DNA of the CDR3 is TGTGCCATCAGTGTCGATACAGATACGCAGTATTTT. It specifies CAISVDTDTQYF.